These 22 T cell receptor beta chains were all obtained from the same sample, sequenced in a study of beta chain features in type 1 diabetes. Study-level results: Significant though moderate, a shortening of TCRB CDR3s appeared in all four CD4+ subsets of Type 1 diabetes patients.

Expressed TCRB transcripts were sequenced because the entire RNA isolate underwent reverse transcription. TCRdb's table, derived via immunoSEQ multiplex PCR, lists solely in-frame clones and lacks some. The sample has over 150,000 clones; 9% to 12% are singletons. Their antigens are not known. Specimen: central memory CD4+ T cells from blood. The receptors here all came from a man under 40 with type 1 diabetes.

The chain has TRBV5-8 and TRBJ2-7; TRBD1 agrees at 8 bases. Trimming at V came to 1 base and at J to 4 bases, leaving 7 bases not matched to a gene. This CDR3 has 15 residues. The V gene's germline CDR1 is SGHTS and CDR2 YDEGEE. The CDR3 region is CASSLRMGQVYEQYF. CDR3 in DNA: TGTGCCAGCAGCTTGAGGATGGGACAGGTATACGAGCAGTACTTC.

This clone was counted between two and nine times. The rearrangement links TRBV2 to TRBJ2-1, with unresolved D. Germline V gene sequence: CDR1 SNHLY, CDR2 FYNNEI. The ends were cut back, 9 bases at V and 0 bases at J, with 12 bases in the middle. The CDR3 runs 14 residues. The DNA for the CDR3 is TGTGCCAGTGAGCTATTTAGCTCCTACAATGAGCAGTTCTTC. This gives the protein CASELFSSYNEQFF.

The rearrangement joins TRBV18 to TRBJ1-2; D call uncertain. There are 15 residues in the CDR3. V gave up 2 bases and J gave up 0 bases, with 10 bases separating them. Looked up from germline, CDR1 is KGHSH and CDR2 is LQKENI. This chain's CDR3 is CASSPSTVANYGYTF. The CDR3 DNA sequence: TGTGCCAGCTCACCATCGACTGTGGCTAACTATGGCTACACCTTC.

The chain joins TRBV7-3 to TRBJ2-7; 13 bases are shared with TRBD2. Germline trimming cut 4 bases from V and 3 bases from J; bases unmatched to any gene: 6. The length of the CDR3 is 16 residues. Germline V gives CDR1 SGHTA, CDR2 FQGTGA. The CDR3 sequence: CASSSTGTSGNYEQYF. In DNA form, the CDR3 reads TGTGCCAGCAGCTCAACCGGGACTAGCGGGAACTACGAGCAGTACTTC.

This chain uses TRBV2 with TRBJ1-5; no clear D. This CDR3 contains 14 residues. Deletions cut 2 bases from V and 6 bases from J, with 11 bases between. Germline V gene data show CDR1 as SNHLY and CDR2 as FYNNEI. The CDR3 sequence: CASSESGSGQPQHF. DNA of the CDR3: TGTGCCAGCAGTGAATCGGGGTCGGGTCAGCCCCAGCATTTT.

This clone was seen a few times. The genes are TRBV19 and TRBJ1-2, with 9 bases aligning to TRBD1. V shed 6 bases and J 5 bases; nucleotides not matched to a gene: 4. Germline assignment: CDR1 LNHDA and CDR2 SQIVND (reference sequence). This CDR3 contains 13 residues. In DNA form, the CDR3 reads TGTGCCAGTAGGGCGGGACAGGGATATGGCTACACCTTC. Translating gives CASRAGQGYGYTF.

The DNA for the CDR3 is TGCAGCGTCCATAATCGGAGGGAGGCCTACAATGAGCAGTTCTTC. Protein: CSVHNRREAYNEQFF. The V gene is TRBV29-1, the J gene TRBJ2-1, with a tentative D call TRBD2 (6 bases). The V gene lost 6 bases and the J gene lost 2 bases, with 17 bases spanning the gap. Germline-derived CDR1 and CDR2 are SQVTM and ANQGSEA. This CDR3 is built from 15 residues.

The chain carries TRBV2 and TRBJ1-2; no reliable D call. The CDR3 is 13 residues long. Per germline, CDR1 SNHLY and CDR2 FYNNEI. V was pared by 3 bases and J by 6 bases, with 11 bases between. CDR3 coding DNA: TGTGCCAGCAGTGATCCTTTGGGCGATGGCTACACCTTC. Its translation is CASSDPLGDGYTF.

This clone was observed a few times. The J gene is TRBJ1-2, the V gene TRBV14; TRBD1 matches at 7 bases. The CDR3 runs to 13 residues. Germline values: CDR1 SGHDN, CDR2 FVKESK. The V and J ends lost 4 bases and 3 bases, in that order; junction bases with no gene match: 2. CDR3 DNA sequence: TGTGCCAGCAGCCCGGACAGGTACTATGGCTACACCTTC. It codes for CASSPDRYYGYTF.

In its sample, this clone was seen a few times. The chain couples TRBV11-2 to TRBJ1-1; D perhaps matches TRBD1 (5 bases). The ends were cut back, 1 base at V and 3 bases at J, with 6 bases in the middle. Germline loops: CDR1 SGHAT, CDR2 FQNNGV. This CDR3 comprises 13 residues. CDR3 DNA sequence: TGTGCCAGCAGCTTAGTAGGGGACACTGAAGCTTTCTTT. Protein: CASSLVGDTEAFF.

This chain connects TRBV7-2 to TRBJ2-1; 7 nucleotides agree with TRBD2. CDR3 length equals 16 residues. V shed 0 bases, J shed 4 bases, and the junction held 6 bases outside the gene matches. The V gene's germline CDR1 is SGHTA and CDR2 FQGNSA. The DNA for the CDR3 is TGTGCCAGCAGCTTAGCAATAGCGGGCGTGTACAATGAGCAGTTCTTC. Its translation: CASSLAIAGVYNEQFF.

This clone was counted between two and nine times. The chain joins TRBV10-3 to TRBJ2-3; 11 bases match TRBD2. The germline gives CDR1 ENHRY, CDR2 SYGVKD. V lost 4 bases to trimming and J lost 2 bases; unmatched junction nucleotides: 5. The CDR3 totals 16 residues. CDR3 DNA: TGTGCCATCAGTGGAAGACTAGCGGGGCCCACAGATACGCAGTATTTT. Translation: CAISGRLAGPTDTQYF.

The chain has TRBV4-3 and TRBJ2-3; 9 bases are shared with TRBD2. CDR1 and CDR2 (germline): LGHNA, YSLEER. CDR3 length: 17 residues. The trim removed 3 bases at V and 2 bases at J, leaving 9 bases unmatched. CDR3 amino acids: CASSQAIAGAATDTQYF. The DNA for the CDR3 is TGCGCCAGCAGCCAGGCTATAGCGGGAGCGGCCACAGATACGCAGTATTTT.

The rearrangement links TRBV9 to TRBJ2-2; D is uncertain. V was trimmed by 3 bases and J by 2 bases, leaving 11 bases between them. The CDR3 has 15 amino acids. Germline CDR1 is SGDLS and CDR2 is YYNGEE. The CDR3 nucleotides are TGTGCCAGCAGCGGCGAGGCGAGCAACACCGGGGAGCTGTTTTTT. Its protein is CASSGEASNTGELFF.

The rearrangement joins TRBV5-1 to TRBJ2-5, with TRBD1 identical over 7 bases. J was trimmed by 2 bases and V by 2 bases; bases with no gene match: 6. This CDR3 has 15 amino acids. CDR1 and CDR2 (germline): SGHRS, YFSETQ. The CDR3 protein is CASSLSGQNQETQYF. In nucleotides, the CDR3 is TGCGCCAGCAGCTTATCGGGACAGAATCAAGAGACCCAGTACTTC.

This clone was seen more than once but under ten times. DNA of the CDR3: TGTGCCAGCTCAAGGGACTCGATCTACAATGAGCAGTTCTTC. Translated, it gives CASSRDSIYNEQFF. The chain recombines TRBV19 with TRBJ2-1, with D possibly TRBD2 on 6 matching bases. This CDR3 contains 14 residues. CDR1 is LNHDA, CDR2 SQIVND, per germline (reference sequence). V lost 9 bases, J lost 3 bases, and 15 bases lay in between.

This clone was counted only a few times. CDR3 residues: CATFLATRNIQYF. CDR3 bases: TGTGCCACCTTCCTAGCCACCAGAAACATTCAGTACTTC. The J gene is TRBJ2-4, the V gene TRBV9; a weak D match, TRBD2 (5 bases). CDR3 length: 13 amino acids. V shed 9 bases and J shed 6 bases, with 16 bases lying between them. Germline CDR1 reads SGDLS; CDR2 reads YYNGEE.

V gene TRBV29-1 combines with J gene TRBJ2-1, with no clear D. V was shortened by 8 bases and J by 9 bases, with 14 bases between the two germline ends. The CDR3 is 11 residues long. Germline loops: CDR1 SQVTM, CDR2 ANQGSEA. CDR3 coding DNA: TGCAGCACCGAGATGGGCGTTGAGCAGTTCTTC. It translates to CSTEMGVEQFF.

The V gene is TRBV7-9, the J gene TRBJ1-1, with D unclear. Germline assignment: CDR1 SEHNR and CDR2 FQNEAQ (reference sequence). Trimming shortened V by 2 bases and J by 1 base, and 8 bases separated the two germline ends. The CDR3 consists of 14 residues. CDR3 sequence (DNA): TGTGCCAGCAGCTTATCCACTAAGAACACTGAAGCTTTCTTT. Translated, it gives CASSLSTKNTEAFF.

Only a few counts were recorded for this clone. This chain joins TRBV29-1 and TRBJ2-7; a weak D match, TRBD1 (6 bases). Deletions cut 3 bases from V and 2 bases from J, with 14 bases between. The CDR3 has 14 residues. CDR1 and CDR2 (germline): SQVTM, ANQGSEA. CDR3 DNA sequence: TGCAGCGTTGACGTGAAGGGGGTTACCTACGAGCAGTACTTC. This codes for CSVDVKGVTYEQYF.

This clone was detected a few times. The chain is built from TRBV27 and TRBJ2-1; TRBD2 matches 10 bases. V was pared by 8 bases and J by 5 bases, with 6 bases of the junction left unmatched. Germline V gene lookup returns CDR1 MNHEY and CDR2 SMNVEV (reference sequence). CDR3 length: 14 amino acids. DNA of the CDR3: TGTGCCAGCGTTCGGACTAGCGGTAACAATGAGCAGTTCTTC. Its translation is CASVRTSGNNEQFF.

The chain employs TRBV5-4 and TRBJ2-2; 8 positions match TRBD2. V lost 4 bases, J lost 2 bases, and 7 bases stayed unmatched. CDR3 size: 16 residues. Germline V gene sequence: CDR1 SGHNT, CDR2 YYREEE (reference sequence). The CDR3 reads CASSPYSGTNTGELFF. In nucleotides, the CDR3 is TGTGCCAGCAGCCCATATAGCGGGACAAACACCGGGGAGCTGTTTTTT.